This entry features one T cell receptor (beta chain) sequence. Roughly 0.45 to 1 ug RNA was reverse transcribed with random hexamers. MiXCR was run by TCRdb on the immunoSEQ multiplex PCR reads, yielding one entry per CDR3 protein. Of hundreds of thousands of distinct CDR3 sequences in the sample, 90% to 96% are singletons; the top ten hold 0.1%. The diagnostic criteria for definite or probable disease, as recently defined, were met by the patients with Susac syndrome. V dropped 6 bases and J dropped 6; count of bases not matched to a gene: 8. The CDR3 spans 14 residues. Germline V gives CDR1 MGHDK, CDR2 SYGVNS. The sample comes from a study of CD8 T cells in Susac syndrome. Study details: Patients with Susac syndrome, at blood draw, were therapy-naive, on corticosteroids, or on intravenous immunoglobulin alone.

This receptor was taken from a human donor with Susac syndrome. Sequencing was performed on CD4+ T cells from PBMCs. The J gene is TRBJ2-3, the V gene TRBV25-1, with TRBD2 matching over 8 bases. This CDR3 reads CASSLAGWMDTQYF. The CDR3 nucleotides read TGTGCCAGCAGCTTAGCGGGATGGATGGATACGCAGTATTTT.